The 23 T cell receptor beta chains in this list originate from one sample, sequenced in a study of CD8 T cell repertoires and HIV-1 epitope variants. No cognate antigen is known for these TCRs. The table came from immunoSEQ multiplex PCR; TCRdb's copy has only in-frame clones and leaves some out. The sample carries about 5,400 clones, approximately 60% recorded once. Material for sequencing was cultured CD8+ T cells derived from PBMCs. Every receptor here comes from a male donor with HIV.

There are a few counts of this clone. This sequence joins TRBV7-2 and TRBJ2-4; 11 bases map to TRBD2. Unmatched junction bases numbered 0, after V lost 6 bases and J lost 8 bases. CDR1 is SGHTA, CDR2 FQGNSA, per germline. The CDR3 runs to 12 residues. The CDR3 protein is CASSSGGDIQYF. The CDR3 DNA follows: TGTGCCAGCAGTAGCGGGGGGGACATTCAGTACTTC.

The chain combines TRBV5-4 with TRBJ2-2; maybe TRBD2 (5 bases). Deletions cut 0 bases from V and 6 bases from J, with 9 bases between. CDR1 and CDR2 (germline): SGHNT, YYREEE (reference sequence). This CDR3 has 14 amino acids. The CDR3 protein is CASSLDRGSGELFF. The CDR3 nucleotides read TGTGCCAGCAGCTTGGATCGAGGGTCCGGGGAGCTGTTTTTT.

The chain has TRBV4-3 and TRBJ2-5; D is possibly TRBD1 or TRBD2 (5 bases each). With 0 bases removed from V and 0 bases from J, the gap between germline ends came to 8 bases. In germline, CDR1 is LGHNA, CDR2 YSLEER. This CDR3 has 15 amino acids. The DNA of the CDR3 is TGCGCCAGCAGCCAAGATTGGGGGTACCAAGAGACCCAGTACTTC. This sequence encodes CASSQDWGYQETQYF.

This clone occurred a few times. The chain is built from TRBV7-9 and TRBJ2-3; 8 positions agree with TRBD2. The CDR3 extends over 17 amino acids. V was clipped by 5 bases and J by 1 base; unmatched bases: 11. Germline-derived CDR1 and CDR2 are SEHNR and FQNEAQ (reference sequence). As DNA, the CDR3 is TGTGCCAGCAGCCCCTATGAGTGGCGGGGGGGCACAGATACGCAGTATTTT. Protein product: CASSPYEWRGGTDTQYF.

This clone has more than one count but fewer than ten. In DNA, the CDR3 is TGCGCCAGCAGCCAGACAGGGGGCTCTGGGGCCAACGTCCTGACTTTC. Its protein product is CASSQTGGSGANVLTF. The chain is built from TRBV4-3 and TRBJ2-6; 9 bases match TRBD1. Germline-derived CDR1 and CDR2 are LGHNA and YSLEER. This CDR3 spans 16 amino acids. J was trimmed by 0 bases and V by 3 bases; bases with no gene match: 0.

This chain uses TRBV19 with TRBJ1-1, with D hard to call. This CDR3 comprises 13 residues. Germline V gives CDR1 LNHDA, CDR2 SQIVND (reference sequence). V was pared by 3 bases and J by 4 bases, with 9 bases between. Here the CDR3 reads CASSMSSVTEAFF. The CDR3 DNA is TGTGCCAGTAGTATGAGTAGCGTCACTGAAGCTTTCTTT.

The chain is built from TRBV9 and TRBJ2-2; D possibly uses TRBD1 or TRBD2 (6 bases each). The CDR3 extends over 16 amino acids. V was cut by 7 bases and J by 3 bases, with 19 bases left in between. Germline assignment: CDR1 SGDLS and CDR2 YYNGEE. The CDR3 nucleotides read TGTGCCAGCTGCCTCGGGAGAGGGGGGCACACCGGGGAGCTGTTTTTT. Residues: CASCLGRGGHTGELFF.

The chain carries TRBV7-8 and TRBJ2-5; tentative D call: TRBD2 (6 bases). Between the trimmed V and J ends, which lost 5 bases and 1 base, there was a span of 8 bases. Per the germline V gene, CDR1 is SGHVS and CDR2 is FQNEAQ. There are 13 residues in the CDR3. CDR3 bases: TGTGCCAGCAGCCTGGGGGGCCAAGAGACCCAGTACTTC. Its translation is CASSLGGQETQYF.

This clone is medium-sized within its sample. V is TRBV4-1 and J is TRBJ1-1; 8 bases are a match to TRBD1. This CDR3 is built from 13 residues. Losses at the gene ends were 4 bases for V and 8 bases for J; bases not matched to a gene: 6. CDR1 is MGHRA, CDR2 YSYEKL, per germline. The CDR3 protein is CASSRLQGEEAFF. The CDR3 bases are TGCGCCAGCAGCCGTTTACAGGGGGAGGAAGCTTTCTTT.

V is TRBV5-5 and J is TRBJ1-3; no clear D. Trimming stripped 1 base from V and 0 bases from J, with 11 bases between. The CDR3 totals 16 residues. Per germline, CDR1 SGHKS and CDR2 YYEKEE (reference sequence). The CDR3 reads CASSLSVGVSGNTIYF. DNA for the CDR3: TGTGCCAGCAGCTTGTCCGTCGGGGTCTCTGGAAACACCATATATTTT.

By share of the sample, this clone is medium-sized. The rearrangement joins TRBV4-2 to TRBJ1-6; D gene uncertain. Trimming removed 0 bases at V and 6 bases at J, with 9 bases between. The CDR3 is made up of 15 amino acids. The germline CDR1 and CDR2 sequences are LGHNA and YNFKEQ. CDR3 nucleotides: TGTGCCAGCAGCCAAGAATTGCTCCTTAATTCACCCCTCCACTTT. This gives the protein CASSQELLLNSPLHF.

This clone is judged medium-sized. V usage is TRBV11-2 and J usage is TRBJ1-5, with D tentatively TRBD1 (5 bases). Germline CDR1 SGHAT, CDR2 FQNNGV. This CDR3 contains 14 residues. V was shortened by 5 bases and J by 6 bases, with 14 bases between the two germline ends. Written as DNA, the CDR3 is TGTGCCAGCAGCAGGGACCAGGAGGGTCAGCCCCAGCATTTT. It specifies CASSRDQEGQPQHF.

J is TRBJ2-7 and V is TRBV28; TRBD1 might be the D (6 bases). CDR1 MDHEN and CDR2 SYDVKM come from the germline V gene. Deletions cut 4 bases from V and 4 bases from J, with 11 bases between. The CDR3 extends over 13 amino acids. For the CDR3, the DNA is TGTGCCAGCAGTTGGGGGCAATCATACGAGCAGTACTTC. This sequence encodes CASSWGQSYEQYF.

The chain links TRBV30 to TRBJ2-3; 11 nucleotides match TRBD1. There are 15 residues in the CDR3. Germline V gene sequence: CDR1 GTSNPN, CDR2 SVGIG (reference sequence). The ends lost 0 bases at V and 3 bases at J; junction bases unmatched: 2. The CDR3 DNA follows: TGTGCCTGGAGTGTCGGACAGGGGGCAACAGATACGCAGTATTTT. Its translation is CAWSVGQGATDTQYF.

The chain is built from TRBV2 and TRBJ2-7; D gene ambiguous. The V end lost 3 bases, the J end lost 2 bases, and 8 bases lay between the germline ends. The CDR3 has 13 residues. The germline CDR1 and CDR2 sequences are SNHLY and FYNNEI. The CDR3 here is CASSDNGAYEQYF. The CDR3 DNA follows: TGTGCCAGCAGTGATAACGGTGCCTACGAGCAGTACTTC.

This chain uses TRBV9 with TRBJ2-2; D call uncertain. This CDR3 is built from 12 residues. With 7 bases removed from V and 3 bases from J, the gap between germline ends came to 7 bases. Germline V gene sequence: CDR1 SGDLS, CDR2 YYNGEE. The CDR3 coding sequence is TGTGCCAGCGGCCAAGACACCGGGGAGCTGTTTTTT. It specifies CASGQDTGELFF. Filled out from reference TRBV9 and TRBJ2-2, the complete variable domain reads DSGVTQTPKHLITATGQRVTLRCSPRSGDLSVYWYQQSLDQGLQFLIQYYNGEERAKGNILERFSAQQFPDLHSELNLSSLELGDSALYFCASGQDTGELFFGEGSRLTVL.

The V gene is TRBV20-1, the J gene TRBJ2-5; D is undetermined. The CDR3 loop spans 11 amino acids. Germline CDR1 DFQATT, CDR2 SNEGSKA (reference sequence). This CDR3 reads CSGHSRETQYF. The CDR3 region has the DNA TGCAGCGGCCACTCTAGAGAGACCCAGTACTTC.

The rearrangement joins TRBV18 to TRBJ2-3, with 9 positions matching TRBD1. CDR1 KGHSH and CDR2 LQKENI come from the germline V gene. The CDR3 extends over 14 amino acids. Trimming cost V 6 bases and J 6 bases; bases outside gene matches: 7. The CDR3: CASSRTGEVDTQYF. The CDR3 DNA is TGTGCCAGCTCGCGGACAGGGGAAGTGGATACGCAGTATTTT.

The chain uses TRBV10-1 and TRBJ1-1, with D hard to call. CDR3 length: 14 residues. Deletions cut 2 bases from V and 0 bases from J, with 7 bases between. The V gene's germline CDR1 is WNHNN and CDR2 SYGVQD (reference sequence). CDR3 region: CASSEGSMNTEAFF. In DNA form, the CDR3 reads TGCGCCAGCAGTGAGGGCAGTATGAACACTGAAGCTTTCTTT.

The chain uses TRBV6-5 and TRBJ2-1; a weak D match, TRBD1 (6 bases). Germline CDR1 is MNHEY and CDR2 is SVGAGI. This CDR3 contains 13 residues. The V end was cut by 2 bases, the J end by 10 bases, with 12 bases between. The CDR3 loop is CASSYVDSREQFF. CDR3 in DNA: TGTGCCAGCAGTTACGTGGACAGCCGGGAGCAGTTCTTC.

This clone was seen a few times. CDR3 sequence reads: CASRQGASSYEQYF. The CDR3 coding sequence is TGTGCCAGCAGACAGGGGGCTTCCTCCTACGAGCAGTACTTC. This rearrangement joins TRBV6-5 to TRBJ2-7; 9 bases map to TRBD1. V gave up 6 bases and J gave up 0 bases; unmatched junction bases: 3. CDR3 length equals 14 residues. Germline V gives CDR1 MNHEY, CDR2 SVGAGI.

This clone was seen a few times. The chain couples TRBV27 to TRBJ2-7, with D perhaps matching TRBD1 or TRBD2 (5 bases each). Looked up from germline, CDR1 is MNHEY and CDR2 is SMNVEV (reference sequence). The CDR3 has 13 amino acids. Trimming shortened V by 4 bases and J by 0 bases, and 7 bases separated the two germline ends. CDR3 in DNA: TGTGCCAGCAGTTCAGGGAGCTCCTACGAGCAGTACTTC. Amino acids: CASSSGSSYEQYF.

V usage is TRBV5-5 and J usage is TRBJ2-4; maybe TRBD1 (5 bases). Germline-derived CDR1 and CDR2 are SGHKS and YYEKEE (reference sequence). Trimming removed 6 bases at V and 0 bases at J, with 13 bases between. The CDR3 extends over 15 amino acids. The CDR3 coding sequence is TGTGCCAGCACGAGAGACAGCTTAGCCAAAAACATTCAGTACTTC. Its protein is CASTRDSLAKNIQYF.